Following are 3 T cell receptor beta chains from one sample sequenced in a study of early T cells in non-severe SARS-CoV-2 infection. TCRdb reprocessed the 5' RACE reads via MiXCR and lists one record per CDR3 protein. This sample has tens of thousands of distinct CDR3 sequences, with roughly 5.6% found just once. Source material: whole blood. The receptors come from an adult who was a healthcare worker with PCR-confirmed SARS-CoV-2 infection or an uninfected control (not recorded which).

This clonotype has more than one count but fewer than ten. This rearrangement joins TRBV7-9 to TRBJ2-7; D might be TRBD1 or TRBD2, each matching 5 bases. This CDR3 region has 13 residues. Germline-derived CDR1 and CDR2 are SEHNR and FQNEAQ (reference sequence). V lost 1 base and J lost 5, with 9 bases in between. Here the CDR3 DNA reads TGTGCCAGCAGCTTAGTGGGGGTCGACGAGCAGTACTTC. This translates into CASSLVGVDEQYF.

This clonotype has a count of ten or more. The J gene is TRBJ2-5, the V gene TRBV20-1; D remains unclear. The length of the CDR3 is 13 residues. Germline assignment: CDR1 DFQATT and CDR2 SNEGSKA (reference sequence). Trimming took off 0 bases at V and 5 bases at J, with 10 bases between the two ends. The CDR3 nucleotides are TGCAGTGCTAGAGATCTGGCGTCTGAGACCCAGTACTTC. It encodes CSARDLASETQYF.

The CDR3 DNA sequence: TGCGCCAGCAGAGACCTGGACGGGTCACCCCTCCACTTT. Translating it yields CASRDLDGSPLHF. The chain is built from TRBV5-1 and TRBJ1-6; D unresolved. Trimming stripped 5 bases from V and 10 bases from J, with 13 bases between. Germline V gene lookup returns CDR1 SGHRS and CDR2 YFSETQ. CDR3 length: 13 amino acids.